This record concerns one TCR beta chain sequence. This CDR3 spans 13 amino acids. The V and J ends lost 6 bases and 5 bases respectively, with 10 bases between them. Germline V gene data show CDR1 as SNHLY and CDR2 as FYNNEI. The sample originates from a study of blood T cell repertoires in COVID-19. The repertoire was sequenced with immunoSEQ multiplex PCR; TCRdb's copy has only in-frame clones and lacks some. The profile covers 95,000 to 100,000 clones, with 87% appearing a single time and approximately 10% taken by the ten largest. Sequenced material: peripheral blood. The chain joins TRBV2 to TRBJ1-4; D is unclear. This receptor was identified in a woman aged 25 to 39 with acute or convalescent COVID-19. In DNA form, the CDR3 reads TGTGCCAGCAGCTTGTCCCGGAATGAAAAACTGTTTTTT. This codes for CASSLSRNEKLFF.